This record looks at one TCR beta chain sequence and its context. No antigen is known for it. This CDR3 spans 15 amino acids. Per the germline V gene, CDR1 is LNHDA and CDR2 is SQIVND (reference sequence). The J segment lost 5 bases and the V segment lost 5 bases, leaving 8 bases of the junction unmatched. The data were produced by immunoSEQ multiplex PCR, yet TCRdb's version contains in-frame clones alone and is incomplete. The sample lists 150,000 to 200,000 clones, approximately 94% occurring once. The data are from a study of T cell responses to AZD1222 COVID-19 vaccine. Study conclusions and caveats: When two AZD1222 doses had been given, Spike-specific TCR breadth and depth rose. It should be noted that donors were predominantly white British and more often female, and clonal diversity was possibly underestimated.

The V and J genes are TRBV19 and TRBJ2-2; 7 nucleotides match TRBD1. The sequenced sample was peripheral blood, obtained on day 0 of AZD1222 vaccination. This clonotype was obtained from an adult in good health. The CDR3 protein is CASSRDRVGTGELFF. DNA for the CDR3: TGTGCCAGTAGTCGCGACAGGGTCGGGACCGGGGAGCTGTTTTTT. The variable domain in full, with the rest retrieved from reference TRBV19 and TRBJ2-2, is DGGITQSPKYLFRKEGQNVTLSCEQNLNHDAMYWYRQDPGQGLRLIYYSQIVNDFQKGDIAEGYSVSREKKESFPLTVTSAQKNPTAFYLCASSRDRVGTGELFFGEGSRLTVL.